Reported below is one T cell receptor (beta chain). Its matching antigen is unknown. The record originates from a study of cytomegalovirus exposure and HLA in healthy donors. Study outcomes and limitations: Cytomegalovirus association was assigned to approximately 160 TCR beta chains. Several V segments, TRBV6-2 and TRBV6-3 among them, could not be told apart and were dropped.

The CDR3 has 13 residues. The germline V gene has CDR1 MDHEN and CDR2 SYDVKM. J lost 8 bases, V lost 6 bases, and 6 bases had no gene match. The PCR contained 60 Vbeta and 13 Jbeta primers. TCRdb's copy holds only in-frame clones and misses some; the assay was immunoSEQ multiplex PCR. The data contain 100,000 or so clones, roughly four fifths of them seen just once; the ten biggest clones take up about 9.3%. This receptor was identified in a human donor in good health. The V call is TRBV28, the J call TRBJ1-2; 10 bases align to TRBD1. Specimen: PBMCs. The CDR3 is CASRTDRGRGYTF. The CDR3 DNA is TGTGCCAGCAGGACAGACAGGGGGCGGGGCTACACCTTC.